The source of this T cell receptor beta chain is a study of blood T cell repertoires in COVID-19. Across the study: Both acute and convalescent COVID-19 samples were obtained from the United States, Italy and Spain.

The germline V gene encodes CDR1 SQVTM and CDR2 ANQGSEA. Trimming took off 7 bases at V and 2 bases at J, with 12 bases between the two ends. The CDR3 loop spans 12 amino acids. TCRdb's table, derived via immunoSEQ multiplex PCR, lists solely in-frame clones and lacks some. The sample shows about 360,000 clones, around 82% of them seen only once. The specimen was peripheral blood. The receptor comes from a man aged 25 to 40 with active or convalescent COVID-19. V and J are TRBV29-1 and TRBJ2-7; D possibly corresponds to TRBD2 (5 bases). CDR3 residues: CSAAHGTYEQYF. The CDR3 region has the DNA TGCAGCGCCGCGCACGGGACCTACGAGCAGTACTTC.